The 18 T cell receptor beta chains in this list originate from one sample, sequenced in a study of vaccination effects on CD4 cells after COVID-19. Libraries were prepared by immunoSEQ multiplex PCR; TCRdb keeps only in-frame clonotypes and omits some of them. The data show more than 20,000 clones, with roughly 70% seen just once and around 3.5% held by the top ten. Their antigens remain unidentified. Antigen-specific CD4+ T cells expanded by the ViraFEST assay with viral peptide pools were then sequenced. The culture ran for nine to eleven days, and then CD4+ T cells were isolated. According to the study, vaccine recipients showed no prior SARS-CoV-2 infection and negative nucleocapsid antibodies. The sample in question was CD4+ T cells from PBMCs cultured with SARS-CoV-2 spike peptides, obtained before COVID-19 vaccination. These receptors originate from a human donor who received a COVID-19 vaccine.

The chain employs TRBV19 and TRBJ1-1; tentative D call: TRBD1 (6 bases). Germline lookup yields CDR1 LNHDA and CDR2 SQIVND (reference sequence). V lost 0 bases and J 6 bases, leaving 8 bases between the germline ends. The CDR3 is 13 residues long. The CDR3 is CASSIDPGAEAFF. The CDR3 bases are TGTGCCAGTAGTATAGATCCAGGGGCTGAAGCTTTCTTT.

This clone has just one count. The V gene is TRBV2, the J gene TRBJ2-3, with 7 bases that match TRBD1. V dropped 7 bases and J dropped 0; count of bases not matched to a gene: 10. This CDR3 region has 16 residues. The V gene's germline CDR1 is SNHLY and CDR2 FYNNEI. The DNA for the CDR3 is TGTGCCAGCATTTTAGGACAGGCAGACAGCACAGATACGCAGTATTTT. As protein: CASILGQADSTDTQYF.

The chain is built from TRBV30 and TRBJ1-1, with 7 positions matching TRBD1. From germline, CDR1 is GTSNPN and CDR2 SVGIG (reference sequence). The CDR3 is made up of 16 amino acids. The trim removed 1 base at V and 1 base at J, leaving 9 bases unmatched. DNA of the CDR3: TGTGCCTGGAGTGCCAGGCCGGGACAGCGGAACACTGAAGCTTTCTTT. Amino acids: CAWSARPGQRNTEAFF. Filled out from reference TRBV30 and TRBJ1-1, the complete variable domain reads SQTIHQWPATLVQPVGSPLSLECTVEGTSNPNLYWYRQAAGRGLQLLFYSVGIGQISSEVPQNLSASRPQDRQFILSSKKLLLSDSGFYLCAWSARPGQRNTEAFFGQGTRLTVV.

The chain is built from TRBV6-5 and TRBJ2-1; D might be TRBD2 (6 bases). CDR1 is MNHEY, CDR2 SVGAGI, per germline. This CDR3 has 16 amino acids. Trimming removed 0 bases from V and 9 bases from J, with 18 bases in between. CDR3 coding DNA: TGTGCCAGCAGTTACTCGGCCCAACTAGCTCAGGGTGAGCAGTTCTTC. Protein: CASSYSAQLAQGEQFF.

The rearrangement links TRBV19 to TRBJ2-5; TRBD1 matches at 12 bases. Germline assignment: CDR1 LNHDA and CDR2 SQIVND (reference sequence). This CDR3 contains 14 residues. V lost 10 bases, J lost 4 bases, and 7 bases stayed unmatched. The CDR3: CATRDRGRGETQYF. As DNA, the CDR3 is TGTGCCACCCGGGACAGGGGGCGGGGAGAGACCCAGTACTTC.

The CDR3 DNA is TGTGCCAGCTCAGCAACAACAAGCTCTGGAAACACCATATATTTT. Translation gives CASSATTSSGNTIYF. This chain links TRBV18 with TRBJ1-3; no reliable D call. Trimming left V 5 bases short and J 0 bases short, with 11 bases between. This CDR3 spans 15 amino acids. Germline values: CDR1 KGHSH, CDR2 LQKENI.

This clone is labeled as medium-sized. The chain recombines TRBV14 with TRBJ1-6, with D possibly TRBD1 on 6 matching bases. The CDR3 covers 15 residues. Per germline, CDR1 SGHDN and CDR2 FVKESK. V shed 0 bases and J shed 10 bases, with 13 bases lying between them. The CDR3 nucleotides read TGTGCCAGCAGCCAAGACGGGGGGCGCGTCTCACCCCTCCACTTT. The encoded protein is CASSQDGGRVSPLHF.

In this sample, this clone turned up once. The chain employs TRBV5-5 and TRBJ2-5; 8 nucleotides line up with TRBD2. The CDR3 contains 15 residues. CDR1 SGHKS and CDR2 YYEKEE come from the germline V gene (reference sequence). V was pared by 2 bases and J by 5 bases, with 8 bases of the junction left unmatched. The CDR3 spells CASSLSRGGRETQYF. The CDR3 DNA sequence: TGTGCCAGCAGCTTAAGCCGGGGGGGGAGGGAGACCCAGTACTTC.

This clone was picked up a small number of times. The CDR3 spells CASSRPGSPLHF. CDR3 nucleotides: TGTGCCAGCAGCCGACCGGGTTCACCCCTCCACTTT. The rearrangement links TRBV5-6 to TRBJ1-6, with D uncertain. The germline V gene encodes CDR1 SGHDT and CDR2 YYEEEE. Trimming took off 4 bases at V and 9 bases at J, with 8 bases between the two ends. This CDR3 is built from 12 residues.

V usage is TRBV7-9 and J usage is TRBJ1-1, with D perhaps TRBD1 (6 bases). CDR1 is SEHNR, CDR2 FQNEAQ, per germline (reference sequence). The CDR3 sequence is 18 residues long. Trimming pared 5 bases from V and 3 bases from J, leaving 25 bases between. The CDR3 region is CASSQKQGLRVEDTEAFF. CDR3 sequence (DNA): TGTGCCAGCAGCCAAAAACAGGGACTCCGGGTGGAGGACACTGAAGCTTTCTTT.

This clone was counted only a few times. Here the CDR3 DNA reads TGTGCCAGCAGCCAATCTAATTGGGAGGGGATACAAGAGACCCAGTACTTC. This sequence encodes CASSQSNWEGIQETQYF. J is TRBJ2-5 and V is TRBV11-2; 7 bases are a match to TRBD2. Trimming removed 5 bases from V and 2 bases from J; junction bases left unmatched: 14. This CDR3 has 17 residues. CDR1 is SGHAT and CDR2 is FQNNGV in the germline V gene.

V gene TRBV6-5 combines with J gene TRBJ2-5; 9 positions match TRBD1. The CDR3 runs 15 residues. Germline values: CDR1 MNHEY, CDR2 SVGAGI. Trimming cost V 0 bases and J 5 bases; bases outside gene matches: 4. CDR3 nucleotides: TGTGCCAGCAGTTACTCGGACAGGGGACAGGAGACCCAGTACTTC. As protein: CASSYSDRGQETQYF.

V is TRBV2 and J is TRBJ2-5; D may be TRBD2 (6 bases). This CDR3 comprises 11 residues. The germline V gene encodes CDR1 SNHLY and CDR2 FYNNEI. V was shortened by 6 bases and J by 14 bases, with 16 bases between the two germline ends. The CDR3, as DNA: TGTGCCAGCAGCGCCGGGACTGAGGGATACTTC. Translation gives CASSAGTEGYF.

V gene TRBV11-2 combines with J gene TRBJ1-6, with 7 bases lining up with TRBD1. Germline loops: CDR1 SGHAT, CDR2 FQNNGV. This CDR3 region has 15 residues. V was clipped by 0 bases and J by 9 bases; unmatched bases: 5. This CDR3 is CASSLDQGGASPLHF. CDR3 bases: TGTGCCAGCAGCTTAGATCAGGGGGGGGCTTCACCCCTCCACTTT.

The CDR3 sequence is CASSLVGKETQYF. The CDR3 bases are TGTGCCAGCAGCTTAGTGGGGAAAGAGACCCAGTACTTC. The genes are TRBV11-3 and TRBJ2-5; D is uncertain. CDR3 length: 13 residues. Germline CDR1 and CDR2: SGHNT and YENEEA. Deletions cut 1 base from V and 3 bases from J, with 6 bases between.

This chain joins TRBV21-1 and TRBJ1-5. TRBV21-1 is listed as a pseudogene. There are 20 residues in the CDR3. The DNA of the CDR3 is TGTGCCAGCAGCAAGGCCGACAGGGAGGGAAATATGGCTAGCAATCAGCCCCAGCATTTT. Translation: CASSKADREGNMASNQPQHF.

In this sample, this clone turned up a few times. This chain connects TRBV6-1 to TRBJ2-3, with 10 bases matching TRBD2. V dropped 2 bases and J dropped 4; count of bases not matched to a gene: 6. This CDR3 has 16 amino acids. Germline lookup yields CDR1 MNHNS and CDR2 SASEGT. For the CDR3, the DNA is TGTGCCAGCAGTGAACTTCGGACTAGCGGTGCAGATACGCAGTATTTT. It encodes CASSELRTSGADTQYF.

The rearrangement links TRBV5-6 to TRBJ1-5; 7 bases map to TRBD1. Germline loops: CDR1 SGHDT, CDR2 YYEEEE. With V trimmed by 3 bases and J by 1 base, 4 bases remained unmatched. This CDR3 contains 15 residues. The DNA for the CDR3 is TGTGCCAGCAGCTGGGGGGGACAGAGCAATCAGCCCCAGCATTTT. Protein sequence: CASSWGGQSNQPQHF.